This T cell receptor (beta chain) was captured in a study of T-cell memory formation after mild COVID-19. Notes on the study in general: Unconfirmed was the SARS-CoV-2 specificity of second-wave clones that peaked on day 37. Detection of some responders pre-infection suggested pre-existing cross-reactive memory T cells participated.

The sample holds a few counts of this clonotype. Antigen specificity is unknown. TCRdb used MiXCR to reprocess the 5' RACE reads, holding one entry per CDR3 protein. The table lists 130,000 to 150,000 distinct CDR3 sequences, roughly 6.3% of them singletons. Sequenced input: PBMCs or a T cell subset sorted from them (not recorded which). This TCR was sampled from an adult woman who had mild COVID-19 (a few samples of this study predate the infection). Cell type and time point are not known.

CDR3 in amino acids: CASSPGPRETQYF. As DNA, the CDR3 is TGTGCCAGCAGCCCCGGACCCAGAGAGACCCAGTACTTC. This chain joins TRBV12-3 or TRBV12-4 and TRBJ2-5, with D unclear. This CDR3 region has 13 residues. V lost 6 bases, J lost 4 bases, and 12 bases lay in between.